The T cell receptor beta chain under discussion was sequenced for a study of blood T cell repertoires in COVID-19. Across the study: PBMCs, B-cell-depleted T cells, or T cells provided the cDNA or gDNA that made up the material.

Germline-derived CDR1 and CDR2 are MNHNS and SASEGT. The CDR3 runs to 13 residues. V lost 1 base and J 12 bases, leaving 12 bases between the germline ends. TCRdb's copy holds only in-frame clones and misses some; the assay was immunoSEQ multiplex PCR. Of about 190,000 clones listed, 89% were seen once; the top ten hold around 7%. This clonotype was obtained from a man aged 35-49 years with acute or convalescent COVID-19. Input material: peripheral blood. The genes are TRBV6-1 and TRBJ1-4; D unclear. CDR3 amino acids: CASSEDNSVQLFF. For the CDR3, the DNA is TGTGCCAGCAGTGAAGACAATTCTGTGCAACTGTTTTTT.